The rows below give T cell receptor beta chains drawn from one sample of a study of blood T cell repertoires in COVID-19. Libraries were prepared by immunoSEQ multiplex PCR; TCRdb keeps only in-frame clonotypes and omits some of them. This table holds about 120,000 clones, almost 85% found once. Sequencing used peripheral blood. These receptors originate from a man in his 70s with active or convalescent COVID-19. Each CDR3 is given with its conserved first and last residue. The order of the fields is CDR3 protein, J gene, V gene.

CDR3 protein: CASSSQTGYGYTF
J gene: TRBJ1-2
V gene: TRBV6-5

CDR3 protein: CASSQSGGYTEAFF
J gene: TRBJ1-1
V gene: TRBV6-5

CDR3 protein: CASSYSRGSYGYTF
J gene: TRBJ1-2
V gene: TRBV19

CDR3 protein: CASSPFGPETQYF
J gene: TRBJ2-5
V gene: TRBV6-6

CDR3 protein: CASGSNRGMATEAFF
J gene: TRBJ1-1
V gene: TRBV12-5

CDR3 protein: CASSNRDSTEAFF
J gene: TRBJ1-1
V gene: TRBV6-5

CDR3 protein: CASSEQGGGSDTQYF
J gene: TRBJ2-3
V gene: TRBV5-1

CDR3 protein: CASSYSLNTEAFF
J gene: TRBJ1-1
V gene: TRBV27

CDR3 protein: CASSEGQISNQPQHF
J gene: TRBJ1-5
V gene: TRBV2

CDR3 protein: CASSPRGAGQPQHF
J gene: TRBJ1-5
V gene: TRBV19

CDR3 protein: CASSVVRSSYEQYF
J gene: TRBJ2-7
V gene: TRBV7-8

CDR3 protein: CASASGGTGELFF
J gene: TRBJ2-2
V gene: TRBV7-9